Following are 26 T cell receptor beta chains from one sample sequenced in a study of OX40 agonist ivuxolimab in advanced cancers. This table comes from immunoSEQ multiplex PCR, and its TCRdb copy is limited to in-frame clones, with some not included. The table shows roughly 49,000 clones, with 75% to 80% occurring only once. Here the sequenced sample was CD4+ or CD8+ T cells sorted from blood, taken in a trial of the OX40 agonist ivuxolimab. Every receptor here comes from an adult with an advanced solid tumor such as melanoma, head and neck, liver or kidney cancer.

This CDR3 reads CASSPTAGAYNEQFF. The CDR3 bases are TGTGCCAGCTCACCTACAGCGGGAGCCTACAATGAGCAGTTCTTC. The chain couples TRBV18 to TRBJ2-1; 8 positions match TRBD2. The CDR3 totals 15 residues. The J segment lost 2 bases and the V segment lost 3 bases, leaving 3 bases of the junction unmatched. Per the germline V gene, CDR1 is KGHSH and CDR2 is LQKENI.

Written as DNA, the CDR3 is TGTGCCAGTGGGACAGGGGTTGGCTATGGCTACACCTTC. Residues: CASGTGVGYGYTF. The V call is TRBV19, the J call TRBJ1-2, with 10 bases that match TRBD1. The CDR3 is 13 residues long. Germline CDR1 is LNHDA and CDR2 is SQIVND (reference sequence). Germline trimming cut 8 bases from V and 4 bases from J; bases unmatched to any gene: 4.

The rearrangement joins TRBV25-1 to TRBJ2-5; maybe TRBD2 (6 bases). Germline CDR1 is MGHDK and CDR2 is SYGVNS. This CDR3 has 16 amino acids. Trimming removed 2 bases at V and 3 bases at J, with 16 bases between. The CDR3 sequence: CASSEGFGREKETQYF. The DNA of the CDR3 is TGTGCCAGCAGTGAAGGGTTTGGGCGGGAAAAAGAGACCCAGTACTTC.

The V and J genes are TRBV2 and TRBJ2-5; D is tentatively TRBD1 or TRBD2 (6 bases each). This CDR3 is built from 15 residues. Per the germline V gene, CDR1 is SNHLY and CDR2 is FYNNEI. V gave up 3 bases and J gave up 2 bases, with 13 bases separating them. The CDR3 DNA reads TGTGCCAGCAGTGATCGGGGGCCCAAACAAGAGACCCAGTACTTC. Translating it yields CASSDRGPKQETQYF. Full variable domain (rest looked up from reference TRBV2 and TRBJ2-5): EPEVTQTPSHQVTQMGQEVILRCVPISNHLYFYWYRQILGQKVEFLVSFYNNEISEKSEIFDDQFSVERPDGSNFTLKIRSTKLEDSAMYFCASSDRGPKQETQYFGPGTRLLVL.

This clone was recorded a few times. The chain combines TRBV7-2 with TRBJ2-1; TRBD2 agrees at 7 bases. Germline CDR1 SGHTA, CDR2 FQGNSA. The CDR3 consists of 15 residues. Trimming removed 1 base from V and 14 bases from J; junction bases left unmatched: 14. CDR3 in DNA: TGTGCCAGCAGCTTAGGGCTAGCGGCCATAAACAAGAAGTTCTTC. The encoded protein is CASSLGLAAINKKFF.

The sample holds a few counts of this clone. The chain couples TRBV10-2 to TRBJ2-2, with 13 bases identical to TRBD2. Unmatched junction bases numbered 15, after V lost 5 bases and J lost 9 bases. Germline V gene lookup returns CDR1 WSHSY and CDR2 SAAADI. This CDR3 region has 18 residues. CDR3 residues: CASSRQLAGGPGVRELFF. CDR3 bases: TGCGCCAGCAGTCGCCAACTAGCGGGAGGGCCCGGGGTCCGGGAGCTGTTTTTT.

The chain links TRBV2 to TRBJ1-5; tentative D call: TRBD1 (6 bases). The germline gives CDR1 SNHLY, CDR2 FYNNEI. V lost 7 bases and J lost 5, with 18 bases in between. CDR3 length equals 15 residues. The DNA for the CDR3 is TGTGCCAGCACCAGACAAAGGGGGGGGGATCAGCCCCAGCATTTT. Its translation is CASTRQRGGDQPQHF.

The CDR3 loop is CASSTWTGTEAFF. The CDR3 bases are TGTGCCAGCTCAACCTGGACAGGCACTGAAGCTTTCTTT. The J gene is TRBJ1-1, the V gene TRBV18; 7 nucleotides line up with TRBD1. V was clipped by 5 bases and J by 4 bases; unmatched bases: 4. This CDR3 spans 13 amino acids. Germline CDR1 and CDR2: KGHSH and LQKENI.

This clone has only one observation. CDR3 protein: CASSLVGAGVTDTQYF. The CDR3 DNA is TGTGCCAGCAGCTTGGTGGGAGCGGGAGTCACAGATACGCAGTATTTT. V and J are TRBV5-4 and TRBJ2-3; 8 nucleotides match TRBD2. Germline V lookup: CDR1 SGHNT, CDR2 YYREEE (reference sequence). Trimming removed 0 bases from V and 2 bases from J; junction bases left unmatched: 5. The CDR3 loop spans 16 amino acids.

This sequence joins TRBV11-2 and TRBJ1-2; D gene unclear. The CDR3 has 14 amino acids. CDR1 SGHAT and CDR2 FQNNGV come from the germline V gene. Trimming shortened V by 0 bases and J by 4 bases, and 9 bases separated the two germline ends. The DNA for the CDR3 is TGTGCCAGCAGCTTAGATCGAGCCAGCTATGGCTACACCTTC. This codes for CASSLDRASYGYTF. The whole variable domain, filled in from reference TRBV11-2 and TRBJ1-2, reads EAGVAQSPRYKIIEKRQSVAFWCNPISGHATLYWYQQILGQGPKLLIQFQNNGVVDDSQLPKDRFSAERLKGVDSTLKIQPAKLEDSAVYLCASSLDRASYGYTFGSGTRLTVV.

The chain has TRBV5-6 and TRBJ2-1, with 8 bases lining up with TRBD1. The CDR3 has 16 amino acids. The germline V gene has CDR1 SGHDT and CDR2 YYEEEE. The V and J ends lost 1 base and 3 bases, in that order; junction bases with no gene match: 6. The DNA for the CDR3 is TGTGCCAGCAGCTTGTACGAGACAGGGGTCTACAATGAGCAGTTCTTC. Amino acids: CASSLYETGVYNEQFF.

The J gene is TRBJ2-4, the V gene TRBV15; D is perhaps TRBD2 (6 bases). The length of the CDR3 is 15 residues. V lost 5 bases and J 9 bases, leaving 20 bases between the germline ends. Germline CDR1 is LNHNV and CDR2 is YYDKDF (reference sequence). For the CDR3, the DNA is TGTGCCACCAGCGCCAATAGGCAGGGAGGCAGCATTCAGTACTTC. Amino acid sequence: CATSANRQGGSIQYF.

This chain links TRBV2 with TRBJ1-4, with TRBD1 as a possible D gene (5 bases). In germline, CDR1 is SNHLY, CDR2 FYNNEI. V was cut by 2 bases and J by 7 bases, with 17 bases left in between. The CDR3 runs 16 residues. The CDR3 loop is CASSESGGVHGEKLFF. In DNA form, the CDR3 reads TGTGCCAGCAGTGAATCTGGGGGGGTTCACGGTGAAAAACTGTTTTTT.

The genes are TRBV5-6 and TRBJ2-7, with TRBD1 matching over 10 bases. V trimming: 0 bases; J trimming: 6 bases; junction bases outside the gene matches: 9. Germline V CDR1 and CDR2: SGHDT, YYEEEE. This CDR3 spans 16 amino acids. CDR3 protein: CASSLGDRGSMGEQYF. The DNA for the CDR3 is TGTGCCAGCAGCTTGGGGGACAGGGGATCAATGGGCGAGCAGTACTTC.

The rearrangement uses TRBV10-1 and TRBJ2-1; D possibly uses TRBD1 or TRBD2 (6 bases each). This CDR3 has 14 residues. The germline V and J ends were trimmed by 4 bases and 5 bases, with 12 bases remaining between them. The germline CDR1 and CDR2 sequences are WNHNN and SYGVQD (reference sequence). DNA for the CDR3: TGCGCCAGCAGTGGGGTAGGGGGGAACAATGAGCAGTTCTTC. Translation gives CASSGVGGNNEQFF.

This CDR3 is CASSAAGTNNSPLHF. The DNA for the CDR3 is TGTGCCAGCAGCGCCGCCGGGACCAATAATTCACCCCTCCACTTT. This chain uses TRBV7-2 with TRBJ1-6, with D tentatively TRBD1 (5 bases). The CDR3 spans 15 residues. With 5 bases removed from V and 5 bases from J, the gap between germline ends came to 13 bases. Germline values: CDR1 SGHTA, CDR2 FQGNSA.

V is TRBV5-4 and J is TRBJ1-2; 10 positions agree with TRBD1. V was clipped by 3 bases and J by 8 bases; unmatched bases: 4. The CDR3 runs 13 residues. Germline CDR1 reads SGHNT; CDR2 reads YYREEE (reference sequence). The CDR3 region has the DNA TGTGCCAGCAGCTGGGACAGGGGTAGAGGCTACACCTTC. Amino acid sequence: CASSWDRGRGYTF.

Written as DNA, the CDR3 is TGTGCCAGTAGTGCCTCGGGACAGGGGGCACGGTACGAGCAGTACTTC. It translates to CASSASGQGARYEQYF. This chain uses TRBV19 with TRBJ2-7; 12 bases match TRBD1. The J segment lost 4 bases and the V segment lost 5 bases, leaving 9 bases of the junction unmatched. The length of the CDR3 is 16 residues. Germline CDR1 reads LNHDA; CDR2 reads SQIVND (reference sequence).

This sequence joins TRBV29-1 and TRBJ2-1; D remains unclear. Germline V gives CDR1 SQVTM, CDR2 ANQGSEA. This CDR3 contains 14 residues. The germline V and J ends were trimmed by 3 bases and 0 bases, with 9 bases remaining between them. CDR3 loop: CSVDSPSSYNEQFF. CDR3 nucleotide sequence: TGCAGCGTTGATAGTCCTAGCTCCTACAATGAGCAGTTCTTC.

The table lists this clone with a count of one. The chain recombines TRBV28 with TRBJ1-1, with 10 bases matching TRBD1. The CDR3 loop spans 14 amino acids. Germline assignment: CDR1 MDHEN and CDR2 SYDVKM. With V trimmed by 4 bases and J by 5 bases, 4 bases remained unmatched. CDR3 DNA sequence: TGTGCCAGCAGTTCGACAGGGGGCGCGACTGAAGCTTTCTTT. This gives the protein CASSSTGGATEAFF.

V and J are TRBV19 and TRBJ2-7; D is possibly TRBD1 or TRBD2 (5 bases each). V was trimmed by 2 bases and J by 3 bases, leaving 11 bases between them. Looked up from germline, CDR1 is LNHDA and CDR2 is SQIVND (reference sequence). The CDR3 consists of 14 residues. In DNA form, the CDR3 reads TGTGCCAGTAGTATACCGGGACCTGTCTACGAGCAGTACTTC. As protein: CASSIPGPVYEQYF.

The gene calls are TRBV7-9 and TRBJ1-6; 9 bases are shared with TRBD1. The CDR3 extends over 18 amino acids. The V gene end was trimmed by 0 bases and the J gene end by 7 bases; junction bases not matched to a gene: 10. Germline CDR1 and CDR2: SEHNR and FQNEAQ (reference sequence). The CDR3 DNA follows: TGTGCCAGCAGCTTAGCGTCCGGTTGGGACAGGGCCAATTCACCCCTCCACTTT. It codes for CASSLASGWDRANSPLHF.

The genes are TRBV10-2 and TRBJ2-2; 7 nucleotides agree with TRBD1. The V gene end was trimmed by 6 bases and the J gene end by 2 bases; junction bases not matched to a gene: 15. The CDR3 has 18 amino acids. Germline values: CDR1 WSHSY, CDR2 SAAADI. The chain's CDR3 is CASSDRVNPRGNTGELFF. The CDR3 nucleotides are TGCGCCAGCAGCGACAGGGTGAACCCTCGGGGCAACACCGGGGAGCTGTTTTTT.

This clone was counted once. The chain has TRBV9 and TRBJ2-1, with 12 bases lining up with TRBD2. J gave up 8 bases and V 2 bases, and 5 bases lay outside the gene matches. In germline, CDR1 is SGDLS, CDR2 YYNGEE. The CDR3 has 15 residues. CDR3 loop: CASSVLAGGPHEQFF. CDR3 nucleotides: TGTGCCAGCAGCGTTCTAGCGGGAGGGCCTCATGAGCAGTTCTTC.

CDR3 DNA sequence: TGTGCCAGCAGTGAAGGCCAGGGGGTAAACTATGGCTACACCTTC. As protein: CASSEGQGVNYGYTF. This chain links TRBV6-1 with TRBJ1-2, with 7 bases matching TRBD1. The CDR3 has 15 residues. Per germline, CDR1 MNHNS and CDR2 SASEGT. J lost 2 bases, V lost 1 base, and 4 bases had no gene match.

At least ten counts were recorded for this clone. The CDR3 sequence: CASSFMGQSGSGRSPLHF. The CDR3 DNA sequence: TGTGCCAGCAGCTTCATGGGCCAGAGCGGTTCAGGGAGGTCACCCCTCCACTTT. The V gene is TRBV7-2, the J gene TRBJ1-6; a possible D gene is TRBD1 (5 bases). There are 18 residues in the CDR3. Trimming pared 3 bases from V and 10 bases from J, leaving 25 bases between. Per the germline V gene, CDR1 is SGHTA and CDR2 is FQGNSA.